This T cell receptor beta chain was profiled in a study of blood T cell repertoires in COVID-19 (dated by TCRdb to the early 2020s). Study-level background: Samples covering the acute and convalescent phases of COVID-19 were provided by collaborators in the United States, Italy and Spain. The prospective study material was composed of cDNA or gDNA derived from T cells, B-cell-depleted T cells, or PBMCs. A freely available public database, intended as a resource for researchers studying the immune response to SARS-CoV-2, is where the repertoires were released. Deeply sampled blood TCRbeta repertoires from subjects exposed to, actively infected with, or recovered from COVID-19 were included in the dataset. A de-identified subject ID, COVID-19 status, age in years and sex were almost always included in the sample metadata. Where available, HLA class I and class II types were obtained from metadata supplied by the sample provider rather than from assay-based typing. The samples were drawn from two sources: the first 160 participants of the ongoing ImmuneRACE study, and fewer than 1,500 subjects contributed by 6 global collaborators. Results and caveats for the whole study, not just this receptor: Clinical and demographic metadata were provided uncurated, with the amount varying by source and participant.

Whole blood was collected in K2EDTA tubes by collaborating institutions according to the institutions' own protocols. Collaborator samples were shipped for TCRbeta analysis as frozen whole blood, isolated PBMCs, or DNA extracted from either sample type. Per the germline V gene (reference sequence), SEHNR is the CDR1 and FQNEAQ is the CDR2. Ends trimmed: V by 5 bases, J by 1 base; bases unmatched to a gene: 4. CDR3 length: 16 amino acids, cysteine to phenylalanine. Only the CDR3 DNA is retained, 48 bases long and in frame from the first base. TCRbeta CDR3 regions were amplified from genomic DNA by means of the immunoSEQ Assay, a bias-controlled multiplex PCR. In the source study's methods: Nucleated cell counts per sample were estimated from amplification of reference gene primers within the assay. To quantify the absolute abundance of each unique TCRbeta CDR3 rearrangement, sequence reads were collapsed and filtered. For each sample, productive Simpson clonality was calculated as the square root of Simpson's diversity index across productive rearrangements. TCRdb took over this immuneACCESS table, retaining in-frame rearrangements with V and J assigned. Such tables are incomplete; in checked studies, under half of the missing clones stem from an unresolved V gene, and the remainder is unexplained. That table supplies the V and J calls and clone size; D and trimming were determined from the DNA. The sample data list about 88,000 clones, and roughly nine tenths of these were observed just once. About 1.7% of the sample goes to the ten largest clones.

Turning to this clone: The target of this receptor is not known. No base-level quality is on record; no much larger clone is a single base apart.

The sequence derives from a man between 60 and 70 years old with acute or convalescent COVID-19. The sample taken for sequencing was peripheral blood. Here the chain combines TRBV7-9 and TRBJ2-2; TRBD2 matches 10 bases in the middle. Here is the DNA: TGTGCCAGCAGCCGCCCTAGCGGGGGGAACACCGGGGAGCTGTTTTTT. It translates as CASSRPSGGNTGELFF.